Detailed here is one TCR beta chain. Its antigen remains unidentified. Expressed TCRB transcripts were sequenced because the isolated RNA had all been reverse transcribed beforehand. Sequenced by immunoSEQ multiplex PCR; TCRdb stores in-frame clones only, minus some. Of approximately 260,000 clones listed, 24% are singletons. These data come from a study of beta chain features in type 1 diabetes. The junction had 7 bases not matched to a gene; V was cut back by 7 bases and J by 7 bases. CDR1 is SGHTA and CDR2 is FQGTGA in the germline V gene. The CDR3 has 14 amino acids. Findings and caveats of the study: Among patients with Type 1 diabetes, TCRB CDR3s were moderately but significantly shorter in every one of the four CD4+ subsets.

The rearrangement joins TRBV7-3 to TRBJ2-2; TRBD2 matches at 9 bases. The sequence derives from a woman aged 30 to 39 with type 1 diabetes. The sample was naive CD4+ T cells from blood. CDR3 bases: TGTGCCAGCACCGCGGGAGGGCCTGGCGGGGAGCTGTTTTTT. Translation: CASTAGGPGGELFF.